This passage covers 20 T cell receptor beta chains from one sample sequenced in a study of blood T cell repertoires in COVID-19. Method: immunoSEQ multiplex PCR; TCRdb's copy keeps in-frame clones and lacks some. Among some 180,000 clones listed, about 70% were seen once. Specimen: peripheral blood. Receptors were obtained from a woman aged 45-65 years with active or convalescent COVID-19.

A note on this clone: The junction does not match germline at one end; this may be a read error. The rearrangement uses TRBV3-1 (or the pseudogene TRBV3-2) and TRBJ2-5; 8 bases agree with TRBD2. The CDR3 is 17 amino acids. Germline lookup yields CDR1 LGHDT and CDR2 YNNKEL (reference sequence). The CDR3 sequence is CASTQSEAGVVGETQYF. The CDR3 DNA reads as TGTGCCAGCACCCAAAGTGAAGCGGGAGTTGTCGGGGAGACCCAGTACTTC.

A note on this clone: Different DNA sequences within this sample yield the same CDR3. The chain uses TRBV9 and TRBJ2-5; D gene uncertain. This CDR3 has 15 residues. Germline loops: CDR1 SGDLS, CDR2 YYNGEE. Between the trimmed V and J ends, which lost 0 bases and 5 bases, there was a span of 14 bases. The CDR3 sequence: CASSVGGSPRETQYF. Here the CDR3 DNA reads TGTGCCAGCAGCGTAGGAGGCAGTCCGCGGGAGACCCAGTACTTC.

The J gene is TRBJ2-3, the V gene TRBV7-9; 10 bases agree with TRBD2. Trimming cost V 5 bases and J 3 bases; bases outside gene matches: 8. Per germline, CDR1 SEHNR and CDR2 FQNEAQ (reference sequence). The CDR3 covers 16 residues. CDR3 region: CASSPAGLAVTDTQYF. CDR3 bases: TGTGCCAGCAGCCCAGCCGGACTAGCGGTTACAGATACGCAGTATTTT. Variable domain in full (rest from reference TRBV7-9 and TRBJ2-3): DTGVSQNPRHKITKRGQNVTFRCDPISEHNRLYWYRQTLGQGPEFLTYFQNEAQLEKSRLLSDRFSAERPKGSFSTLEIQRTEQGDSAMYLCASSPAGLAVTDTQYFGPGTRLTVL.

The V call is TRBV7-9, the J call TRBJ2-7, with 10 nucleotides matching TRBD1. Losses at the gene ends were 6 bases for V and 6 bases for J; bases not matched to a gene: 8. From germline, CDR1 is SEHNR and CDR2 FQNEAQ (reference sequence). CDR3 size: 14 residues. CDR3 coding DNA: TGTGCCAGCAGTACCGGGACAGGGGAGGTCGAGCAGTACTTC. This translates into CASSTGTGEVEQYF.

The genes are TRBV27 and TRBJ2-6; TRBD1 might be the D (5 bases). The V gene's germline CDR1 is MNHEY and CDR2 SMNVEV (reference sequence). V lost 5 bases, J lost 0 bases, and 11 bases lay in between. The CDR3 totals 16 residues. The CDR3 here is CASSRGHVSGANVLTF. In DNA, the CDR3 is TGTGCCAGCAGTCGAGGACACGTCTCTGGGGCCAACGTCCTGACTTTC.

The V and J genes are TRBV10-3 and TRBJ2-7; TRBD1 matches 10 bases. Germline V CDR1 and CDR2: ENHRY, SYGVKD. Trimming took 3 bases from V and 3 from J; bases not matched to a gene: 11. The CDR3 runs 17 residues. The CDR3 sequence is CAISDRDRGFSRYEQYF. The CDR3, as DNA: TGTGCCATCAGTGACCGGGACAGGGGTTTCTCTCGCTACGAGCAGTACTTC.

The chain employs TRBV7-9 and TRBJ2-2; TRBD2 is a possible D gene (5 bases). The CDR3 extends over 15 amino acids. V lost 7 bases and J 1 base, leaving 13 bases between the germline ends. In germline, CDR1 is SEHNR, CDR2 FQNEAQ (reference sequence). Here the CDR3 DNA reads TGTGCCAGCAAGTACGGGAACAGGAACACCGGGGAGCTGTTTTTT. Translation gives CASKYGNRNTGELFF.

The chain uses TRBV25-1 and TRBJ1-2, with 7 bases matching TRBD1. Germline V gene sequence: CDR1 MGHDK, CDR2 SYGVNS. Germline trimming cut 2 bases from V and 4 bases from J; bases unmatched to any gene: 10. The CDR3 is 16 amino acids. The chain's CDR3 is CASSEPGRGRGYGYTF. DNA of the CDR3: TGTGCCAGCAGTGAACCCGGAAGGGGGCGAGGCTATGGCTACACCTTC.

This clone was seen only a few times. This chain connects TRBV7-8 to TRBJ1-5; D is unclear. CDR1 is SGHVS, CDR2 FQNEAQ, per germline. The length of the CDR3 is 13 residues. The V end was cut by 1 base, the J end by 10 bases, with 11 bases between. In DNA, the CDR3 is TGTGCCAGCAGCTTAGGCGGGGTACAACCCCAGCATTTT. Translating gives CASSLGGVQPQHF.

This clone was found once. The genes are TRBV15 and TRBJ1-4, with 8 bases fitting TRBD1. The CDR3 is 14 amino acids. V lost 4 bases to trimming and J lost 8 bases; unmatched junction nucleotides: 6. Germline-derived CDR1 and CDR2 are LNHNV and YYDKDF (reference sequence). DNA of the CDR3: TGTGCCACCAGCATCGACAGGGGACACGAAAAACTGTTTTTT. Translating gives CATSIDRGHEKLFF.

The rearrangement joins TRBV15 to TRBJ2-5, with D perhaps matching TRBD2 (5 bases). Trimming shortened V by 6 bases and J by 4 bases, and 15 bases separated the two germline ends. This CDR3 contains 14 residues. From germline, CDR1 is LNHNV and CDR2 YYDKDF (reference sequence). This CDR3 is CATRGSGSGETQYF. CDR3 DNA sequence: TGTGCCACCAGAGGGTCGGGGTCTGGAGAGACCCAGTACTTC.

The chain uses TRBV4-3 and TRBJ2-4; D possibly corresponds to TRBD2 (5 bases). The V gene's germline CDR1 is LGHNA and CDR2 YSLEER. The CDR3 sequence is 15 residues long. V was pared by 3 bases and J by 3 bases, with 12 bases between. The CDR3 bases are TGCGCCAGCAGCCAGAATAGCGCGGGCAAAAACATTCAGTACTTC. It encodes CASSQNSAGKNIQYF.

J is TRBJ1-6 and V is TRBV6-2 or TRBV6-3; D unresolved. This CDR3 has 14 residues. Germline CDR1 reads MNHEY; CDR2 reads SVGEGT. Trimming pared 1 base from V and 5 bases from J, leaving 6 bases between. Here the CDR3 reads CASSYLSDNSPLHF. The CDR3 coding sequence is TGTGCCAGCAGTTACTTGTCGGATAATTCACCCCTCCACTTT.

This chain connects TRBV7-2 to TRBJ2-5, with D hard to call. V lost 0 bases, J lost 5 bases, and 13 bases lay in between. CDR1 is SGHTA and CDR2 is FQGNSA in the germline V gene. The CDR3 loop spans 15 amino acids. CDR3: CASSLASRFYETQYF. DNA of the CDR3: TGTGCCAGCAGCTTAGCAAGCAGGTTCTACGAGACCCAGTACTTC.

This clone was counted a few times. The V call is TRBV28, the J call TRBJ1-1; 9 bases fit TRBD1. The CDR3 contains 15 residues. CDR1 is MDHEN, CDR2 SYDVKM, per germline. V gave up 8 bases and J gave up 1 base; unmatched junction bases: 8. Here the CDR3 reads CASYVPGQGNTEAFF. The CDR3 DNA reads as TGTGCCAGCTATGTCCCGGGACAGGGGAACACTGAAGCTTTCTTT.

V usage is TRBV5-3 and J usage is TRBJ2-1; possibly TRBD2 for D (7 bases). TRBV5-3 is assigned to the ORF class and has an uncertain function. The CDR3 sequence is 16 residues long. The germline V and J ends were trimmed by 1 base and 4 bases, with 15 bases remaining between them. The CDR3 sequence: CARSLNGGGPYNEQFF. The CDR3 DNA is TGTGCCAGAAGCTTGAATGGCGGGGGCCCATACAATGAGCAGTTCTTC.

CDR3 sequence (DNA): TGTGCCAGCAGCTTAATTCCTAGCTACAATGAGCAGTTCTTC. Its protein product is CASSLIPSYNEQFF. The chain recombines TRBV7-3 with TRBJ2-1; D is undetermined. The CDR3 runs to 14 residues. V lost 1 base and J 3 bases, leaving 7 bases between the germline ends. Germline CDR1 reads SGHTA; CDR2 reads FQGTGA.

V and J are TRBV28 and TRBJ2-7, with D uncertain. V was pared by 1 base and J by 2 bases, with 6 bases between. The CDR3 loop spans 13 amino acids. Looked up from germline, CDR1 is MDHEN and CDR2 is SYDVKM. CDR3 in DNA: TGTGCCAGCAGTTTATTAGCCCCCTACGAGCAGTACTTC. This codes for CASSLLAPYEQYF.

The rearrangement links TRBV7-2 to TRBJ1-5; 9 nucleotides line up with TRBD1. CDR3 length equals 15 residues. From germline, CDR1 is SGHTA and CDR2 FQGNSA. The V and J ends lost 5 bases and 3 bases, in that order; junction bases with no gene match: 5. As DNA, the CDR3 is TGTGCCAGCAGCCCCGGACAGGGGTTCAATCAGCCCCAGCATTTT. It codes for CASSPGQGFNQPQHF.

The rearrangement links TRBV6-5 to TRBJ1-3; TRBD1 matches at 7 bases. In germline, CDR1 is MNHEY, CDR2 SVGAGI. The CDR3 runs to 14 residues. Trimming at V came to 4 bases and at J to 5 bases, leaving 5 bases not matched to a gene. Here the CDR3 DNA reads TGTGCCAGCAGTTCACAGGGGAAAAGAAACACCATATATTTT. It codes for CASSSQGKRNTIYF.